This is a list of T cell receptor beta chains from one sample in a study of shared clonotypes between healthy human individuals. Method: immunoSEQ multiplex PCR; TCRdb's copy keeps in-frame clones and lacks some. The sample includes around 940,000 clones, approximately 80% seen only once; the top ten take approximately 1.5%. The sample taken for sequencing was memory CD4+ T cells sorted from blood. Source of these receptors: a man younger than 35 in good health. Both conserved end residues are part of each CDR3. Fields, in order: clone size, V gene, J gene, D gene, CDR3 protein, CDR3 DNA. D genes are given only for firm matches. Rows may omit the clone size; those that give it use once, few, many or a size class.

>-|TRBV19|TRBJ2-2|-
CASRDLNTGELFF
TGTGCCAGTAGAGACCTCAACACCGGGGAGCTGTTTTTT
>-|TRBV5-4|TRBJ2-4|-
CASSSSRDVAKNIQYF
TGTGCCAGCAGCTCCAGCCGGGACGTTGCCAAAAACATTCAGTACTTC
>-|TRBV27|TRBJ2-1|TRBD2
CASRILAGGSSYNEQFF
TGTGCCAGCAGAATCCTAGCGGGGGGGAGCTCCTACAATGAGCAGTTCTTC
>once|TRBV27|TRBJ2-2|-
CASSLRGVGELFF
TGTGCCAGCAGTTTACGCGGGGTCGGGGAGCTGTTTTTT
>-|TRBV28|TRBJ2-5|-
CASSSSGALLETQYF
TGTGCCAGCAGTTCGTCAGGGGCGTTACTGGAGACCCAGTACTTC
>-|TRBV5-3|TRBJ2-3|-
CARSFLRPGANTQYF
TGTGCCAGAAGCTTCCTTCGGCCGGGGGCGAATACGCAGTATTTT
>once|TRBV7-2|TRBJ2-7|TRBD1
CASSSSRDRVYEQYF
TGTGCCAGCAGCTCCTCCCGGGACAGGGTCTACGAGCAGTACTTC
>-|TRBV7-9|TRBJ1-2|-
CASSLMDGYGYTF
TGTGCCAGCAGCTTAATGGACGGCTATGGCTACACCTTC
>-|TRBV6-6|TRBJ2-1|-
CASAESSHNEQFF
TGTGCCAGCGCCGAATCTAGCCACAATGAGCAGTTCTTC
>-|TRBV6-1|TRBJ1-5|TRBD1
CASSNYRQGTQPQHF
TGTGCCAGCAGTAACTACAGACAGGGGACGCAGCCCCAGCATTTT
>few|TRBV10-3|TRBJ2-6|TRBD1
CAISGGQKGANVLTF
TGTGCCATCAGTGGGGGACAGAAGGGGGCCAACGTCCTGACTTTC
>-|TRBV25-1|TRBJ2-3|-
CASSGSVFTDTQYF
TGTGCCAGCAGTGGGTCGGTTTTCACAGATACGCAGTATTTT
>-|TRBV28|TRBJ1-1|-
CASSLPLVRAITEAFF
TGTGCCAGCAGTTTACCCCTTGTGAGGGCAATAACTGAAGCTTTCTTT
>-|TRBV5-1|TRBJ2-7|-
CASSLLQRSSYEQYF
TGCGCCAGCAGCTTGTTACAGCGGAGCTCCTACGAGCAGTACTTC
>-|TRBV7-9|TRBJ2-7|TRBD1
CASSKTRTGVTSYEQYF
TGTGCCAGCAGTAAGACCAGGACAGGGGTAACTTCCTACGAGCAGTACTTC
>-|TRBV19|TRBJ2-4|-
CASDSKSVGGLGKNIQYF
TGTGCCAGTGATTCTAAGTCAGTCGGGGGGCTAGGCAAAAACATTCAGTACTTC
>-|TRBV21-1|TRBJ1-2|-
CASSKNRGTNYGYTF
TGTGCCAGCAGCAAAAATAGAGGGACCAACTATGGCTACACCTTC
>-|TRBV4-3|TRBJ2-6|-
CASSQDAVSGANVLTF
TGCGCCAGCAGCCAAGACGCGGTCTCTGGGGCCAACGTCCTGACTTTC
>once|TRBV19|TRBJ1-4|-
CASSLNPREKLFF
TGTGCCAGTAGTCTCAACCCACGTGAAAAACTGTTTTTT
>-|TRBV5-1|TRBJ2-7|-
CASSLADSSYEQYF
TGCGCCAGCAGCTTGGCAGACAGCTCCTACGAGCAGTACTTC
>-|TRBV4-3|TRBJ2-3|TRBD2
CASSQRGLAATDTQYF
TGCGCCAGCAGCCAGAGAGGACTAGCGGCCACAGATACGCAGTATTTT
>-|TRBV5-1|TRBJ2-1|-
CASSLATPQGHPYNEQFF
TGCGCCAGCAGCTTGGCCACCCCCCAGGGGCACCCCTACAATGAGCAGTTCTTC
>few|TRBV5-4|TRBJ2-7|-
CASSLENLEQYF
TGTGCCAGCAGCTTGGAGAACCTCGAGCAGTACTTC
>-|TRBV19|TRBJ2-1|TRBD2
CASRGKRERAYNEQFF
TGTGCCAGTAGGGGTAAGCGGGAGCGGGCCTACAATGAGCAGTTCTTC
>-|TRBV11-2|TRBJ1-1|-
CASSGQLLNTEAFF
TGTGCCAGCAGCGGACAGCTTTTGAACACTGAAGCTTTCTTT
>-|TRBV5-1|TRBJ2-7|TRBD1
CASSPGQGVHEQYF
TGCGCCAGCAGCCCGGGACAGGGGGTGCACGAGCAGTACTTC
>-|TRBV27|TRBJ2-4|TRBD2
CASSFSRTSGVGDIQYF
TGTGCCAGCAGTTTTTCCCGGACTAGCGGGGTTGGTGACATTCAGTACTTC
>-|TRBV11-2|TRBJ1-4|-
CASSQNHRTFGEKLFF
TGTGCCAGCAGCCAAAACCACAGGACCTTTGGTGAAAAACTGTTTTTT
>-|TRBV5-6|TRBJ1-4|TRBD1
CASSLQGRSTNEKLFF
TGTGCCAGCAGCTTACAGGGGCGGTCCACTAATGAAAAACTGTTTTTT
>-|TRBV6-5|TRBJ2-7|-
CASSRDYEQYF
TGTGCCAGCAGTCGTGACTACGAGCAGTACTTC
>few|TRBV27|TRBJ2-7|-
CASSDSLGPQYF
TGTGCCAGCAGCGATTCTCTAGGGCCACAGTACTTC
>-|TRBV5-1|TRBJ1-2|TRBD1
CASSLGDRVLHGYTF
TGCGCCAGCAGCTTGGGGGACAGGGTTTTGCATGGCTACACCTTC
>-|TRBV4-1|TRBJ1-3|-
CASSLGEGSGNTIYF
TGCGCCAGCAGCCTAGGAGAGGGCTCTGGAAACACCATATATTTT